A single sample is the source of the 9 T cell receptor beta chains below, sequenced in a study of OX40 agonist ivuxolimab in advanced cancers. Sequencing was performed with immunoSEQ multiplex PCR; in TCRdb, only in-frame clones are kept and a portion is missing. This sample has 70,000 to 95,000 clones, with around 92% found just once. This sample comprised CD4+ or CD8+ T cells sorted from blood, obtained in a trial of the OX40 agonist ivuxolimab. These receptor sequences come from an adult with an advanced solid tumor such as melanoma, head and neck, liver or kidney cancer.

V gene TRBV10-1 combines with J gene TRBJ2-1; TRBD2 matches at 8 bases. Per germline, CDR1 WNHNN and CDR2 SYGVQD (reference sequence). Trimming cost V 6 bases and J 7 bases; bases outside gene matches: 5. The CDR3 length is 13 residues. CDR3 nucleotides: TGCGCCAGCAGCCCCGGGGGGGGTAATGAGCAGTTCTTC. It encodes CASSPGGGNEQFF.

This chain joins TRBV19 and TRBJ2-2; D is uncertain. The V end was cut by 5 bases, the J end by 0 bases, with 7 bases between. CDR1 LNHDA and CDR2 SQIVND come from the germline V gene (reference sequence). The CDR3 covers 14 residues. CDR3 nucleotides: TGTGCCAGTAGTGGGCAGCCGAACACCGGGGAGCTGTTTTTT. It encodes CASSGQPNTGELFF.

CDR3 sequence (DNA): TGTGCCAGCAGTGAAGCCCACCGGGGAGCCTACGAGCAGTACTTC. Amino acid sequence: CASSEAHRGAYEQYF. The rearrangement uses TRBV6-1 and TRBJ2-7; maybe TRBD2 (5 bases). Germline CDR1 is MNHNS and CDR2 is SASEGT. The V gene lost 0 bases and the J gene lost 2 bases, with 11 bases spanning the gap. This CDR3 region has 15 residues.

CDR3: CASGWDSANSGANVLTF. The DNA for the CDR3 is TGTGCTAGTGGTTGGGACAGCGCGAACTCTGGGGCCAACGTCCTGACTTTC. The gene calls are TRBV12-5 and TRBJ2-6, with 7 positions matching TRBD1. The junction had 6 bases not matched to a gene; V was cut back by 4 bases and J by 0 bases. This CDR3 is built from 17 residues. The germline gives CDR1 LGHNT, CDR2 FRNRAP.

V is TRBV4-1 and J is TRBJ1-1; D perhaps matches TRBD1 (5 bases). Deletions cut 4 bases from V and 0 bases from J, with 12 bases between. This CDR3 comprises 15 residues. The V gene's germline CDR1 is MGHRA and CDR2 YSYEKL. Here the CDR3 DNA reads TGCGCCAGCAGCCTGTCCAGGGAGGTGAACACTGAAGCTTTCTTT. The encoded protein is CASSLSREVNTEAFF.

This chain links TRBV28 with TRBJ2-7; 9 bases agree with TRBD2. CDR1 MDHEN and CDR2 SYDVKM come from the germline V gene. The CDR3 totals 16 residues. V lost 6 bases to trimming and J lost 2 bases; unmatched junction nucleotides: 11. CDR3 nucleotides: TGTGCCAGCAGCCTCCCCTCCAGCGGGAGGCCCTACGAGCAGTACTTC. Its translation: CASSLPSSGRPYEQYF. Combining the CDR3 with reference TRBV28 and TRBJ2-7 gives the whole variable domain DVKVTQSSRYLVKRTGEKVFLECVQDMDHENMFWYRQDPGLGLRLIYFSYDVKMKEKGDIPEGYSVSREKKERFSLILESASTNQTSMYLCASSLPSSGRPYEQYFGPGTRLTVT.

This chain joins TRBV30 and TRBJ2-7; 10 bases map to TRBD1. Unmatched junction bases numbered 6, after V lost 3 bases and J lost 1 base. Germline V CDR1 and CDR2: GTSNPN, SVGIG (reference sequence). The CDR3 is made up of 15 amino acids. The CDR3 protein is CAWRRTGGGSYEQYF. The CDR3, as DNA: TGTGCCTGGAGGAGGACAGGGGGAGGATCCTACGAGCAGTACTTC.

The chain combines TRBV5-1 with TRBJ2-1, with D perhaps given as TRBD1 or TRBD2 (6 bases each). The germline V and J ends were trimmed by 4 bases and 7 bases, with 21 bases remaining between them. The germline V gene has CDR1 SGHRS and CDR2 YFSETQ. The CDR3 has 16 amino acids. CDR3 nucleotides: TGCGCCAGCAGCACTGGAGGGGGAAGGCGAGGGAATGAGCAGTTCTTC. Residues: CASSTGGGRRGNEQFF. The complete variable domain, with remaining parts taken from reference TRBV5-1 and TRBJ2-1, reads KAGVTQTPRYLIKTRGQQVTLSCSPISGHRSVSWYQQTPGQGLQFLFEYFSETQRNKGNFPGRFSGRQFSNSRSEMNVSTLELGDSALYLCASSTGGGRRGNEQFFGPGTRLTVL.

The CDR3: CASSPDREDEQYF. In DNA, the CDR3 is TGTGCCAGCAGCCCGGACAGGGAGGACGAGCAGTACTTC. The chain is built from TRBV6-6 and TRBJ2-7, with 8 bases lining up with TRBD1. Looked up from germline, CDR1 is MNHNY and CDR2 is SVGAGI (reference sequence). V shed 6 bases, J shed 5 bases, and the junction held 6 bases outside the gene matches. This CDR3 region has 13 residues.